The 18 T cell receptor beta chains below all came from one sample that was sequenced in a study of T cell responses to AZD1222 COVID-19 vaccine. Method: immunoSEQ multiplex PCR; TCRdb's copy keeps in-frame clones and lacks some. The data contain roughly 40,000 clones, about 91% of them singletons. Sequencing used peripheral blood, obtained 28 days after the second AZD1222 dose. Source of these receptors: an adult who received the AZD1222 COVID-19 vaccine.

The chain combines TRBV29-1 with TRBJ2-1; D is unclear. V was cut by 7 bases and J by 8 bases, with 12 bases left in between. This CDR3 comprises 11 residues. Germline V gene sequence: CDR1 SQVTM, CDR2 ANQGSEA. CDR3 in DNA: TGCAGCGGTGGGTGGAGCCATGAGCAGTTCTTC. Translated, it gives CSGGWSHEQFF.

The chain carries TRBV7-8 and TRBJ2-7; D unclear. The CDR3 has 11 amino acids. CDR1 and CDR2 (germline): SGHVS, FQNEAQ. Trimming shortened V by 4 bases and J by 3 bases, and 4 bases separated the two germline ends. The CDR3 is CASSSFYEQYF. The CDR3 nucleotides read TGTGCCAGCAGCTCCTTCTACGAGCAGTACTTC.

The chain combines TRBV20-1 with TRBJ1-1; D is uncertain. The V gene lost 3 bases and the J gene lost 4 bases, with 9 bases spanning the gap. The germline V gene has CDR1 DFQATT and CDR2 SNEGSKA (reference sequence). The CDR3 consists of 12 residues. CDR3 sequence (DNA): TGCAGTGCTAGTCCCCTCGTCACTGAAGCTTTCTTT. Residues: CSASPLVTEAFF.

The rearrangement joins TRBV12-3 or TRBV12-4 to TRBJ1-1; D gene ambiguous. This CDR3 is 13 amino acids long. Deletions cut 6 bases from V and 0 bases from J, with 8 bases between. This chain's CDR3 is CASRLTLNTEAFF. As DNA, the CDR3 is TGTGCCAGCAGACTGACACTGAACACTGAAGCTTTCTTT.

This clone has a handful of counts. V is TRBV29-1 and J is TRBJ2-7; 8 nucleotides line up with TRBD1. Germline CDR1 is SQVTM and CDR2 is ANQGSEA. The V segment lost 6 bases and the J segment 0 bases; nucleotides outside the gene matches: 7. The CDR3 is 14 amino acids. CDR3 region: CSVRTGLNSYEQYF. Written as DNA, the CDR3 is TGCAGCGTCAGGACAGGGTTAAACTCCTACGAGCAGTACTTC.

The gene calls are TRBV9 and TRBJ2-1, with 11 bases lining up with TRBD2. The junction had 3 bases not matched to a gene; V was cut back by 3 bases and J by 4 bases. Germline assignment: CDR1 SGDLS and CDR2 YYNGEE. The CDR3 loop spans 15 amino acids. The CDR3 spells CASSAGTSGYNEQFF. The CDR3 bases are TGTGCCAGCAGCGCCGGGACTAGCGGTTACAATGAGCAGTTCTTC.

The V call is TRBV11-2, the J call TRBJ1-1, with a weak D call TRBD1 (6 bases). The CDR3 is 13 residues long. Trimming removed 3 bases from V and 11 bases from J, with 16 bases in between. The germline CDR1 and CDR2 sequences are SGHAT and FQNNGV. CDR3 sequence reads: CASSFGGQLGAFF. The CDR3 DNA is TGTGCCAGCAGCTTTGGGGGACAACTAGGTGCTTTCTTT.

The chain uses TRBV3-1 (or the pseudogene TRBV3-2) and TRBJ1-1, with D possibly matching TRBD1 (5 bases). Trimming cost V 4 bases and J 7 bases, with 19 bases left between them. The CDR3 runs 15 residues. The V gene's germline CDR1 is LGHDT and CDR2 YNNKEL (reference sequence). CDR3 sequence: CASSPPRRGGGEAFF. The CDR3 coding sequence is TGTGCCAGCAGCCCTCCGAGGCGGGGCGGGGGTGAAGCTTTCTTT.

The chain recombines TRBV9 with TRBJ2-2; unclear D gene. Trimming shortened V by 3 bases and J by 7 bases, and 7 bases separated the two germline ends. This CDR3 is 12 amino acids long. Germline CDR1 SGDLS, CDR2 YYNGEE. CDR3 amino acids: CASSAYVGELFF. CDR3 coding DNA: TGTGCCAGCAGCGCCTATGTCGGGGAGCTGTTTTTT.

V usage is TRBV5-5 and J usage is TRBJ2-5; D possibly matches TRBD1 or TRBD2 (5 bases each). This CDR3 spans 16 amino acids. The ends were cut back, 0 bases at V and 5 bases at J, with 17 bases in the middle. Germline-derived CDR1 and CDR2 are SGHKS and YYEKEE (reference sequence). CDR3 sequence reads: CASSLASPRGQETQYF. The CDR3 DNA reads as TGTGCCAGCAGCTTGGCTAGCCCCCGGGGCCAGGAGACCCAGTACTTC.

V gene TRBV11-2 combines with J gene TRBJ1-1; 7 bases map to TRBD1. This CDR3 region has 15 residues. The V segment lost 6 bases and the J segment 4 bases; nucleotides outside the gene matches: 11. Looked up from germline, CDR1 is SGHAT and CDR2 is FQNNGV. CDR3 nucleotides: TGTGCCAGCAGTCGAAACGCAGACAGGGTCACTGAAGCTTTCTTT. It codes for CASSRNADRVTEAFF.

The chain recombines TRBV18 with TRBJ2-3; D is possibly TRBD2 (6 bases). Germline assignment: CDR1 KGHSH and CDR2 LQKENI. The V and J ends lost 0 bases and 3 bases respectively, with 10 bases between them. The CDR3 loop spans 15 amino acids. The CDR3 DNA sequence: TGTGCCAGCTCACCACCTCATGGGGGGACAGATACGCAGTATTTT. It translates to CASSPPHGGTDTQYF. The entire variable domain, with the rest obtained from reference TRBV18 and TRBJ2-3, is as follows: NAGVMQNPRHLVRRRGQEARLRCSPMKGHSHVYWYRQLPEEGLKFMVYLQKENIIDESGMPKERFSAEFPKEGPSILRIQQVVRGDSAAYFCASSPPHGGTDTQYFGPGTRLTVL.

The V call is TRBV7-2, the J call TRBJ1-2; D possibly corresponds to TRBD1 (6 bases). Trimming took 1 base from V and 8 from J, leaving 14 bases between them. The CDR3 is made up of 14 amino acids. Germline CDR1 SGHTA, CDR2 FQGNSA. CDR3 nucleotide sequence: TGTGCCAGCAGCTTAGGGACAGTCTTGAGGGGCTACACCTTC. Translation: CASSLGTVLRGYTF.

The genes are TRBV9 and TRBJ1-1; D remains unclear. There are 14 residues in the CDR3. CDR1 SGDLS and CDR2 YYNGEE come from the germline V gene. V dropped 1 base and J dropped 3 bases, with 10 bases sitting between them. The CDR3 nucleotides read TGTGCCAGCAGCGTAACTCTAATGGACACTGAAGCTTTCTTT. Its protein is CASSVTLMDTEAFF.

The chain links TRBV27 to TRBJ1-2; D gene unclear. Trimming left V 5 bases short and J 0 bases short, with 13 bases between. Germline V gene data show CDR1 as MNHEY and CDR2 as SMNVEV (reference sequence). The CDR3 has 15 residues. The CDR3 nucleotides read TGTGCCAGCAGTCCACACGACCAGCCTAACTATGGCTACACCTTC. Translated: CASSPHDQPNYGYTF.

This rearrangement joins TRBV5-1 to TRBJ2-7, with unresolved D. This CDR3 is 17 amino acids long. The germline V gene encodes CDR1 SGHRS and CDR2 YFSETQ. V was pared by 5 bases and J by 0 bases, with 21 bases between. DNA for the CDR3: TGCGCCAGCAGGCAAGGCGGCCGCCAGGCGAGCTCCTACGAGCAGTACTTC. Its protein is CASRQGGRQASSYEQYF.

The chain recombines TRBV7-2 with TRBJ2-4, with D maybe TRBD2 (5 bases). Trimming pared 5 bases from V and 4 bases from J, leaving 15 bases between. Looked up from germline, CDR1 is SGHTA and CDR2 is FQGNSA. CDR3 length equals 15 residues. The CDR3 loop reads CASSPGGPRKNIQYF. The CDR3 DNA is TGTGCCAGCAGCCCGGGCGGGCCACGGAAAAACATTCAGTACTTC.

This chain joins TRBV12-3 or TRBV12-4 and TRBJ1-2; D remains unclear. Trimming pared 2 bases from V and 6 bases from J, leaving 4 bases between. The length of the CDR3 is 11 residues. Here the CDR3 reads CASSLRDGYTF. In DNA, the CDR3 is TGTGCCAGCAGTTTAAGAGATGGCTACACCTTC.